The 22 T cell receptor beta chains below all came from one sample that was sequenced in a study of radiation and T cells in renal cell carcinoma. Time point defined: blood 4 weeks post-SBRT, at nephrectomy. Treatment defined: 15 Gy SBRT to primary tumor, nephrectomy 4 weeks later. Clones were read by immunoSEQ multiplex PCR, and TCRdb kept only the in-frame ones, dropping some. The sample consists of about 86,000 clones, around 81% of them appearing once. Sequenced here: blood, sampled from a patient whose treatment included radiotherapy and nephrectomy. These receptors were collected from a man in his forties or fifties with renal cell carcinoma.

The count of this clone is one. This chain uses TRBV5-1 with TRBJ2-1, with a weak D call TRBD1 (5 bases). Looked up from germline, CDR1 is SGHRS and CDR2 is YFSETQ. CDR3 length: 14 residues. Trimming shortened V by 3 bases and J by 9 bases, and 16 bases separated the two germline ends. CDR3: CASSWNRQIGEQFF. The CDR3 DNA sequence: TGCGCCAGCAGCTGGAACCGACAGATCGGTGAGCAGTTCTTC.

This clone was recorded a few times. The rearrangement links TRBV7-9 to TRBJ1-5; D gene ambiguous. Germline V CDR1 and CDR2: SEHNR, FQNEAQ (reference sequence). The CDR3 spans 12 residues. The V end was cut by 2 bases, the J end by 4 bases, with 3 bases between. CDR3 bases: TGTGCCAGCAGCTTATGGAATCAGCCCCAGCATTTT. It encodes CASSLWNQPQHF.

This sequence joins TRBV6-5 and TRBJ2-7; D call uncertain. The CDR3 sequence is 15 residues long. CDR1 and CDR2 from the germline V gene are MNHEY and SVGAGI. Trimming took off 0 bases at V and 2 bases at J, with 11 bases between the two ends. In nucleotides, the CDR3 is TGTGCCAGCAGTTACTCAAGACCACCGGCCTACGAGCAGTACTTC. Translation: CASSYSRPPAYEQYF.

This clone has just a few counts. CDR3: CASSTSGIWETQYF. As DNA, the CDR3 is TGTGCCAGCAGTACTAGCGGGATTTGGGAGACCCAGTACTTC. This chain joins TRBV28 and TRBJ2-5, with TRBD2 identical over 10 bases. Germline values: CDR1 MDHEN, CDR2 SYDVKM. The CDR3 is made up of 14 amino acids. V lost 5 bases and J lost 5; bases outside the gene matches: 5. Drawing the rest from reference TRBV28 and TRBJ2-5, the complete variable domain is DVKVTQSSRYLVKRTGEKVFLECVQDMDHENMFWYRQDPGLGLRLIYFSYDVKMKEKGDIPEGYSVSREKKERFSLILESASTNQTSMYLCASSTSGIWETQYFGPGTRLLVL.

The chain has TRBV5-1 and TRBJ1-4; 7 nucleotides line up with TRBD1. The CDR3 spans 15 residues. Germline V gives CDR1 SGHRS, CDR2 YFSETQ. J gave up 0 bases and V 4 bases, and 3 bases lay outside the gene matches. The CDR3 DNA sequence: TGCGCCAGCAGCCTTACAGGGGCAACTAATGAAAAACTGTTTTTT. It yields the protein CASSLTGATNEKLFF.

In this sample, this clone turned up once. The rearrangement links TRBV14 to TRBJ2-7; 8 nucleotides line up with TRBD1. The CDR3 has 18 residues. Looked up from germline, CDR1 is SGHDN and CDR2 is FVKESK. V trimming: 1 base; J trimming: 4 bases; junction bases outside the gene matches: 15. The DNA for the CDR3 is TGTGCCAGCAGCCAAGGATTTACAGTGGACAGGGAAGGGTACGAGCAGTACTTC. Residues: CASSQGFTVDREGYEQYF.

The chain links TRBV10-3 to TRBJ2-5; 8 bases fit TRBD1. V dropped 3 bases and J dropped 7; count of bases not matched to a gene: 16. CDR1 and CDR2 from the germline V gene are ENHRY and SYGVKD. The length of the CDR3 is 17 residues. The CDR3 sequence: CAISEYGQGGPSWTQYF. CDR3 in DNA: TGTGCCATCAGTGAATACGGACAGGGCGGTCCCTCTTGGACCCAGTACTTC.

This chain connects TRBV4-3 to TRBJ1-4; D may be TRBD1 (5 bases). The CDR3 runs 15 residues. V was shortened by 2 bases and J by 7 bases, with 14 bases between the two germline ends. Germline values: CDR1 LGHNA, CDR2 YSLEER. CDR3 sequence: CASSQYSGAGEKLFF. Here the CDR3 DNA reads TGCGCCAGCAGCCAATACTCCGGGGCAGGTGAAAAACTGTTTTTT.

The chain employs TRBV19 and TRBJ2-2; D is unresolved. This CDR3 region has 12 residues. From germline, CDR1 is LNHDA and CDR2 SQIVND (reference sequence). The germline V and J ends were trimmed by 5 bases and 5 bases, with 6 bases remaining between them. The CDR3 DNA is TGTGCCAGTAGTCTTCGGACCGGGGAGCTGTTTTTT. Translation: CASSLRTGELFF.

The chain combines TRBV9 with TRBJ2-3; TRBD1 matches 9 bases. CDR1 SGDLS and CDR2 YYNGEE come from the germline V gene. V lost 4 bases, J lost 2 bases, and 5 bases stayed unmatched. The CDR3 runs 15 residues. Here the CDR3 reads CASSRQGDDTDTQYF. Written as DNA, the CDR3 is TGTGCCAGCAGCAGACAGGGGGATGACACAGATACGCAGTATTTT. Drawing the rest from reference TRBV9 and TRBJ2-3, the complete variable domain is DSGVTQTPKHLITATGQRVTLRCSPRSGDLSVYWYQQSLDQGLQFLIQYYNGEERAKGNILERFSAQQFPDLHSELNLSSLELGDSALYFCASSRQGDDTDTQYFGPGTRLTVL.

This clone was picked up one time. The chain couples TRBV5-1 to TRBJ2-7; 7 bases agree with TRBD1. V shed 0 bases, J shed 3 bases, and the junction held 12 bases outside the gene matches. CDR1 is SGHRS, CDR2 YFSETQ, per germline. The CDR3 consists of 17 residues. Here the CDR3 reads CASSLGTGWELIYEQYF. In nucleotides, the CDR3 is TGCGCCAGCAGCTTGGGGACAGGATGGGAGTTGATCTACGAGCAGTACTTC.

V usage is TRBV29-1 and J usage is TRBJ1-2, with a tentative D call TRBD1 (5 bases). The CDR3 consists of 16 residues. CDR1 and CDR2 from the germline V gene are SQVTM and ANQGSEA. The V end was cut by 3 bases, the J end by 4 bases, with 21 bases between. This CDR3 reads CSVDSGAVVPAYGYTF. CDR3 DNA: TGCAGCGTTGATAGCGGGGCGGTGGTTCCGGCCTATGGCTACACCTTC.

V is TRBV19 and J is TRBJ1-6; D is undetermined. Germline assignment: CDR1 LNHDA and CDR2 SQIVND (reference sequence). Trimming stripped 10 bases from V and 0 bases from J, with 13 bases between. The CDR3 is 15 amino acids. The CDR3 here is CATSWGDSYNSPLHF. The CDR3 DNA reads TGTGCCACCTCGTGGGGTGACTCCTATAATTCACCCCTCCACTTT. Drawing the rest from reference TRBV19 and TRBJ1-6, the complete variable domain is DGGITQSPKYLFRKEGQNVTLSCEQNLNHDAMYWYRQDPGQGLRLIYYSQIVNDFQKGDIAEGYSVSREKKESFPLTVTSAQKNPTAFYLCATSWGDSYNSPLHFGNGTRLTVT.

The rearrangement uses TRBV5-1 and TRBJ2-6; TRBD2 agrees at 7 bases. The CDR3 runs 16 residues. Germline CDR1 and CDR2: SGHRS and YFSETQ. With V trimmed by 3 bases and J by 1 base, 4 bases remained unmatched. DNA for the CDR3: TGCGCCAGCAGCTGGGGAGGGGTTTCTGGGGCCAACGTCCTGACTTTC. This codes for CASSWGGVSGANVLTF.

This chain uses TRBV10-3 with TRBJ2-5, with 16 bases fitting TRBD2. The V gene end was trimmed by 11 bases and the J gene end by 1 base; junction bases not matched to a gene: 7. Per the germline V gene, CDR1 is ENHRY and CDR2 is SYGVKD. The CDR3 has 16 amino acids. The CDR3 protein is CAAKGLAGGAQETQYF. Here the CDR3 DNA reads TGTGCCGCCAAGGGACTAGCGGGAGGGGCCCAAGAGACCCAGTACTTC.

J is TRBJ2-3 and V is TRBV21-1; the table assigns TRBD1, which was not confirmed against the DNA. TRBV21-1 is termed a pseudogene. The CDR3 is 16 residues long. CDR3 sequence reads: CASTNQVLKRTDTQYF. The DNA for the CDR3 is TGTGCCAGCACTAATCAGGTCCTTAAACGCACAGATACGCAGTATTTT.

The genes are TRBV2 and TRBJ1-5; D possibly corresponds to TRBD1 (5 bases). V lost 5 bases and J lost 4, with 12 bases in between. This CDR3 is built from 14 residues. Germline CDR1 reads SNHLY; CDR2 reads FYNNEI. The CDR3: CASSYPGRNQPQHF. In DNA form, the CDR3 reads TGTGCCAGCAGTTACCCGGGACGGAATCAGCCCCAGCATTTT.

The J gene is TRBJ2-7, the V gene TRBV2; D is perhaps TRBD2 (5 bases). The germline V gene has CDR1 SNHLY and CDR2 FYNNEI. The CDR3 loop spans 11 amino acids. The V and J ends lost 6 bases and 7 bases respectively, with 10 bases between them. This chain's CDR3 is CASRFGGEQYF. Here the CDR3 DNA reads TGTGCCAGCAGATTTGGCGGGGAGCAGTACTTC.

The CDR3 bases are TGTGCCATCAGTGTCGAGGGTTACGAGCAGTACTTC. Encoded protein: CAISVEGYEQYF. The gene calls are TRBV10-3 and TRBJ2-7; possible D gene TRBD2, 5 bases. V was shortened by 4 bases and J by 4 bases, with 8 bases between the two germline ends. CDR3 size: 12 residues. Germline CDR1 and CDR2: ENHRY and SYGVKD.

V gene TRBV19 combines with J gene TRBJ1-3; no reliable D call. With 3 bases removed from V and 0 bases from J, the gap between germline ends came to 12 bases. CDR3 length: 16 residues. CDR1 is LNHDA, CDR2 SQIVND, per germline (reference sequence). The CDR3 sequence: CASSMAGQRSGNTIYF. In DNA, the CDR3 is TGTGCCAGTAGTATGGCAGGCCAGCGCTCTGGAAACACCATATATTTT.

This rearrangement joins TRBV5-1 to TRBJ2-2; the match to TRBD2 covers 9 bases. The CDR3 contains 15 residues. The junction had 10 bases not matched to a gene; V was cut back by 6 bases and J by 7 bases. The germline CDR1 and CDR2 sequences are SGHRS and YFSETQ. The DNA for the CDR3 is TGCGCCAGCACCCGACTAGCGGACGACGGCGGGGAGCTGTTTTTT. Its translation: CASTRLADDGGELFF.

This chain uses TRBV7-9 with TRBJ1-2, with D uncertain. The CDR3 consists of 16 residues. Trimming took 1 base from V and 4 from J, leaving 16 bases between them. Germline values: CDR1 SEHNR, CDR2 FQNEAQ (reference sequence). CDR3 coding DNA: TGTGCCAGCAGCTTAGGGTTTAGGGCGCAAAGCTATGGCTACACCTTC. Translation: CASSLGFRAQSYGYTF.